This T cell receptor beta chain originates from a study of vaccination and CD4 T cells after COVID-19. The Oncomine TCR Beta short-read assay was what sequenced the DNA obtained from cultured CD4+ T cells. TCRdb itself ran the PCR reads through MiXCR, one entry per CDR3 protein. The table has about 12,000 distinct CDR3 sequences, approximately 76% seen once. Germline values: CDR1 LNHNV, CDR2 YYDKDF (reference sequence). Trimming at V came to 8 bases and at J to 1 base, leaving 13 bases not matched to a gene. This CDR3 region has 17 residues. Indicated treatment: roughly 10-day PBMC culture with coronavirus spike peptide pools or control peptides (ViraFEST assay). Convalescent patients tested SARS-CoV-2 PCR positive from March to December 2020, before Alpha, Beta and Delta emerged. This clonotype is a singleton in its sample. Its antigen is unknown.

Material for sequencing was CD4+ T cells from blood, cultured in vitro. The TCR originated in a human donor who had recovered from COVID-19. The chain combines TRBV15 with TRBJ2-2; 7 bases fit TRBD2. CDR3 sequence: CATRRGGSGKNTGELFF. The CDR3, as DNA: TGTGCCACCCGAAGGGGCGGAAGCGGGAAGAACACCGGGGAGCTGTTTTTT.